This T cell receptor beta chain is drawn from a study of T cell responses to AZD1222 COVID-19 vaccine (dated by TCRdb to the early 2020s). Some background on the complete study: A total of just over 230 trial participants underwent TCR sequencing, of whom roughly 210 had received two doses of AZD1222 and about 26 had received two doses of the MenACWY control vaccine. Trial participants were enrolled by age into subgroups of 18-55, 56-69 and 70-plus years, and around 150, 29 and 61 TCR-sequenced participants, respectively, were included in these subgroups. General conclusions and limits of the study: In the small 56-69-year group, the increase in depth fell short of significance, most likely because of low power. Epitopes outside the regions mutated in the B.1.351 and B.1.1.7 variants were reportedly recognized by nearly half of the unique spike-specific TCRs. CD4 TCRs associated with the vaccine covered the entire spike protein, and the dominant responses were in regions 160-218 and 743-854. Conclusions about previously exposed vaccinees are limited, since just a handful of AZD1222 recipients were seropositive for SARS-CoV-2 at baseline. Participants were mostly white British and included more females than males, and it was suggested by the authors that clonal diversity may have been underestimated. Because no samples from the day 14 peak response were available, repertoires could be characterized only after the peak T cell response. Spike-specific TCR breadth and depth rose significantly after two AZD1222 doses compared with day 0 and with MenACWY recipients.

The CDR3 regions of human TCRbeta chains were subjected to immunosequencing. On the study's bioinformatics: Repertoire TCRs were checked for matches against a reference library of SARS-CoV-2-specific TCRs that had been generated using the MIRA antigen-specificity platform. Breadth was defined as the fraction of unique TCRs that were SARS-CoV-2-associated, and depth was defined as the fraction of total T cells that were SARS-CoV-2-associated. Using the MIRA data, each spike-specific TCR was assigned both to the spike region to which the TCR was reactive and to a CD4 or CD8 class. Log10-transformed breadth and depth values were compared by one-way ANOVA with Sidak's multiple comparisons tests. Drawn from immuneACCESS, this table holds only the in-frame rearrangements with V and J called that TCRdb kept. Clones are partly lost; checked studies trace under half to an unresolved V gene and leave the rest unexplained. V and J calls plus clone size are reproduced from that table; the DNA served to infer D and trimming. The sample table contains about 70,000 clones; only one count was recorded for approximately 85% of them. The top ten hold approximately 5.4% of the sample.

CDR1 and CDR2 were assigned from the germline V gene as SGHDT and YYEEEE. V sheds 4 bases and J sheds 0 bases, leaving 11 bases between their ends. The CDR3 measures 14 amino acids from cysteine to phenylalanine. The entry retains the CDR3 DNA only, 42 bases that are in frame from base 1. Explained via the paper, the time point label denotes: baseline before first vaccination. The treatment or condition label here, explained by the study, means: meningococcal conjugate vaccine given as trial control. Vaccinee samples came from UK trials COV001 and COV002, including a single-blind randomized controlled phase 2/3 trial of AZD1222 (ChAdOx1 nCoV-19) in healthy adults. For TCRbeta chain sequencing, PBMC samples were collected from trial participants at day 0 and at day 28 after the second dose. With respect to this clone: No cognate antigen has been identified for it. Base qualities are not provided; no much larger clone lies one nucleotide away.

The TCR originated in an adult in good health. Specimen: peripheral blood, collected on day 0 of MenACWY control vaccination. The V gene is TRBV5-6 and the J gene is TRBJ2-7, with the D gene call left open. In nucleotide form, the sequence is TGTGCCAGCAGCCTCTGGACCGGCTCCTACGAGCAGTACTTC. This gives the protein CASSLWTGSYEQYF.